This T cell receptor (beta chain) was recovered during a study of cytomegalovirus exposure and HLA in healthy donors. About the research overall: A previous analysis identified around 120 million unique TCR beta sequences derived from roughly 190 million T cells. The early release's HLA-typed donors yielded approximately 82 million unique TCRs.

PCR amplification relied on 60 Vbeta primers (plus 13 Jbeta primers). Assay: immunoSEQ multiplex PCR; the TCRdb copy retains only in-frame clones and omits some. Of roughly 120,000 clones listed, about three quarters are singletons. Findings and limits, study-wide: Associated with cytomegalovirus, according to the listing, were 150 to 200 TCR beta chains.

A word on this clone: Its antigen remains unidentified.

Sequencing used PBMCs. The TCR comes from an older woman in good health and CMV-seropositive.

The CDR3 here is CASKTGVDRAGELFF. DNA of the CDR3: TGTGCCAGTAAAACGGGAGTAGATCGGGCCGGGGAGCTGTTTTTT. The chain uses TRBV19 and TRBJ2-2; maybe TRBD2 (6 bases). Trimming pared 7 bases from V and 6 bases from J, leaving 18 bases between. The germline V gene encodes CDR1 LNHDA and CDR2 SQIVND (reference sequence). The CDR3 spans 15 residues.